This T cell receptor (beta chain) is from a study of cytomegalovirus exposure and HLA in healthy donors. Overall study findings and caveats: The study designated about 180 TCR beta chains cytomegalovirus-associated.

CDR1 SGHRS and CDR2 YFSETQ come from the germline V gene. This CDR3 contains 18 residues. V lost 0 bases to trimming and J lost 2 bases; unmatched junction nucleotides: 12. TCRdb's table, derived via immunoSEQ multiplex PCR, lists solely in-frame clones and lacks some. Of roughly 180,000 clones in the sample, roughly 86% are singletons; the top ten hold 6.5% to 7.5%. For this clone: Its cognate antigen is unknown.

The genes are TRBV5-1 and TRBJ2-7; 9 positions match TRBD2. The receptor was derived from a young man in good health and CMV-seropositive. Sequencing used PBMCs. The CDR3 nucleotides read TGCGCCAGCAGCTTGGTGACTAGCGGAGACCCAGGGCCCTACGAGCAGTACTTC. This codes for CASSLVTSGDPGPYEQYF.